The rows below give T cell receptor beta chains drawn from one sample of a study of T cell responses to AZD1222 COVID-19 vaccine. Repertoires were generated with immunoSEQ multiplex PCR, while TCRdb's copy carries only in-frame clones and drops some. The data contain about 100,000 clones, about 89% of them singletons. The specimen was peripheral blood, collected on day 0 of AZD1222 vaccination. All receptors derive from an adult in good health. Each CDR3 is given with its conserved first and last residue. D genes are given only for firm matches.

d_gene	j_gene	v_gene	CDR3aa
TRBD1	TRBJ2-7	TRBV10-3	CAINPGGNEQYF
.	TRBJ2-1	TRBV5-1	CASSLPGYNEQFF
TRBD2	TRBJ2-7	TRBV5-1	CASSMTSGGAYEQYF
TRBD2	TRBJ2-1	TRBV7-2	CASSLALAVSNEQFF
.	TRBJ1-2	TRBV6-5	CASSPGDYGYTF
.	TRBJ1-6	TRBV10-3	CASTETYNSPLHF
TRBD2	TRBJ2-1	TRBV23-1	CASSQSPPIAGVSYNEQFF
TRBD1	TRBJ2-7	TRBV28	CASSLPTGTYEQYF
.	TRBJ1-1	TRBV2	CASRLAPQRAFF
TRBD2	TRBJ2-7	TRBV7-6	CASSPASGNEQYF
TRBD1	TRBJ1-6	TRBV4-1	CATSTKRAGGDNSPLHF
.	TRBJ1-4	TRBV19	CASRRTETNEKLFF
.	TRBJ2-7	TRBV18	CASSREPDSYEQYF
.	TRBJ2-5	TRBV28	CASSFSGTAQTQYF
TRBD2	TRBJ2-5	TRBV7-8	CASSLAPRGAGETQYF
.	TRBJ1-1	TRBV11-3	CASSSGLHTEAFF
.	TRBJ1-2	TRBV12-5	CASGLVSVPNYGYTF
.	TRBJ1-1	TRBV7-2	CASSFTTGMNTEAFF
TRBD2	TRBJ2-5	TRBV28	CASSSALAGLQETQYF
TRBD1	TRBJ2-7	TRBV4-1	CASSQVVGQGVFFSYEQYF
.	TRBJ1-5	TRBV10-3	CAIRVGEGQPQHF
TRBD2	TRBJ2-3	TRBV5-1	CASSLFQRGGTDTQYF
.	TRBJ2-7	TRBV16	CASSQTTGQQYF
TRBD2	TRBJ2-7	TRBV28	CASSRQGWVAGGYEQYF
.	TRBJ2-1	TRBV4-2	CASSPPGGAEQFF
.	TRBJ1-1	TRBV5-5	CASSPELPHIQKTEAFF
.	TRBJ2-1	TRBV28	CASSVAGLHNEQFF
TRBD1	TRBJ1-2	TRBV2	CASSTGDLVGYTF